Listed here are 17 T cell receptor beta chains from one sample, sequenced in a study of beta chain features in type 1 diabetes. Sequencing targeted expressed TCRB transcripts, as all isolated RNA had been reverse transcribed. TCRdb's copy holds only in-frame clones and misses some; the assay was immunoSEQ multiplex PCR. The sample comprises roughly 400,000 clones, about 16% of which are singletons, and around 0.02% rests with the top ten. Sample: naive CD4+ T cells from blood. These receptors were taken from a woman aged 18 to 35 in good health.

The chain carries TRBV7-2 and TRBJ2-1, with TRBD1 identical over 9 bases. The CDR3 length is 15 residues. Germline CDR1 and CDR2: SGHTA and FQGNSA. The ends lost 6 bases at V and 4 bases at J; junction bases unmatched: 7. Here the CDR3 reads CASSEQGAPYNEQFF. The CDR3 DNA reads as TGTGCCAGCAGTGAACAGGGGGCGCCTTACAATGAGCAGTTCTTC.

The CDR3 sequence: CSVAGFITEAFF. CDR3 nucleotide sequence: TGCAGCGTTGCAGGGTTCATCACTGAAGCTTTCTTT. V and J are TRBV29-1 and TRBJ1-1; possible D gene TRBD1, 5 bases. This CDR3 is built from 12 residues. V was trimmed by 4 bases and J by 4 bases, leaving 10 bases between them. Germline V gene data show CDR1 as SQVTM and CDR2 as ANQGSEA.

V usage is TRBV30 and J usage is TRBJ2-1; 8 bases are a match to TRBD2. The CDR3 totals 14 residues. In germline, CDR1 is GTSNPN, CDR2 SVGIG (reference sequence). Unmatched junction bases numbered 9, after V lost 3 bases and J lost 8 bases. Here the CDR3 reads CAWSFSSGLDEQFF. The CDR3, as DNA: TGTGCCTGGAGCTTTTCTAGCGGGTTGGATGAGCAGTTCTTC.

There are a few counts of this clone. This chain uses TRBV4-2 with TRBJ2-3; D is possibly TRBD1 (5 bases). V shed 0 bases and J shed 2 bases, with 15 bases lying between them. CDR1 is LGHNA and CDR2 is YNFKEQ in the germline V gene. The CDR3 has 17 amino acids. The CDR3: CASSQDTAGSITDTQYF. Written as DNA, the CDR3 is TGTGCCAGCAGCCAAGATACGGCAGGGTCTATCACAGATACGCAGTATTTT.

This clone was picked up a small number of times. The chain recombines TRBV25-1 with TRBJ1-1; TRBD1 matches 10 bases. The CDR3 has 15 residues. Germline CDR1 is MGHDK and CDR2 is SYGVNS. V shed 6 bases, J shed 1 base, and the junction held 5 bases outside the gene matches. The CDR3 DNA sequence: TGTGCCAGCAGCGGCCGGACAGGGGGGAACACTGAAGCTTTCTTT. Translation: CASSGRTGGNTEAFF.

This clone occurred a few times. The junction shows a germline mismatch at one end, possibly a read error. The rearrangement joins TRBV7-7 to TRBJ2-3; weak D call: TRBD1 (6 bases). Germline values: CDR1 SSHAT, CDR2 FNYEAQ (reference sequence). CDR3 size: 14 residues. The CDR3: CASSRGQVTDTQYF. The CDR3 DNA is TGTGCTAGCAGCAGGGGACAAGTCACAGATACGCAGTATTTT.

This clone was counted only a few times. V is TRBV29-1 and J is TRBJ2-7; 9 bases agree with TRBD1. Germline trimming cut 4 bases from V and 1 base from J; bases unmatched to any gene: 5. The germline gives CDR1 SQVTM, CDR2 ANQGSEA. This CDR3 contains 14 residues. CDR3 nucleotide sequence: TGCAGCGTTGTTACGGACAGGGGTTCCTACGAGCAGTACTTC. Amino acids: CSVVTDRGSYEQYF.

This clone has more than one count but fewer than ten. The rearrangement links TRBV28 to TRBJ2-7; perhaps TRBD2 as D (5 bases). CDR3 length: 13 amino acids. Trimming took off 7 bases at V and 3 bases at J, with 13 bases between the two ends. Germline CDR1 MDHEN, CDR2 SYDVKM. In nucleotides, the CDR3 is TGTGCCAGCAACTCCGGGGAATACTACGAGCAGTACTTC. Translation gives CASNSGEYYEQYF.

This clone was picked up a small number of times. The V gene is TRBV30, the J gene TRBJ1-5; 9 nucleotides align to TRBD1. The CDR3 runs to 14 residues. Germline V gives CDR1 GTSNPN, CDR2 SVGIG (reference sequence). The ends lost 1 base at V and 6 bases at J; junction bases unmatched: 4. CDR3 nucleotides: TGTGCCTGGAGTGCCGGACAGGGGACTCAGCCCCAGCATTTT. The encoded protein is CAWSAGQGTQPQHF.

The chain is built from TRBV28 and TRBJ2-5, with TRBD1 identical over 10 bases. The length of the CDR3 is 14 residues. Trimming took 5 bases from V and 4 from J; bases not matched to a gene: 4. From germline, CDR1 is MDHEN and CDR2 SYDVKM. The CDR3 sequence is CASSETGGTETQYF. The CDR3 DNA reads TGTGCCAGCAGTGAGACAGGGGGCACAGAGACCCAGTACTTC.

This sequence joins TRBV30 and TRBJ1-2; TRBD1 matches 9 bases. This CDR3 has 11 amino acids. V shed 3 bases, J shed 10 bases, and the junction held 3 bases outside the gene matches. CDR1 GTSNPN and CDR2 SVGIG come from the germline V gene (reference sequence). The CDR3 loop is CAWSGTGIYTF. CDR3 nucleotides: TGTGCCTGGAGCGGGACAGGGATCTACACCTTC.

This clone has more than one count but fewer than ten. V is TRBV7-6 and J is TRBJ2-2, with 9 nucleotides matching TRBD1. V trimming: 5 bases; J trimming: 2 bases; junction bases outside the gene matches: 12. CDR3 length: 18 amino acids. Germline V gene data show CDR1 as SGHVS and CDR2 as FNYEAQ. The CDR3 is CASSGIYLGQGNTGELFF. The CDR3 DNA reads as TGTGCCAGCAGCGGAATTTACTTGGGACAGGGCAACACCGGGGAGCTGTTTTTT.

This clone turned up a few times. The CDR3 reads CASSQDRRGRGNEQFF. The CDR3 DNA sequence: TGCGCCAGCAGCCAAGATCGGCGGGGCCGCGGTAATGAGCAGTTCTTC. The V gene is TRBV4-3, the J gene TRBJ2-1; D is possibly TRBD2 (6 bases). The CDR3 is made up of 16 amino acids. V dropped 0 bases and J dropped 7 bases, with 16 bases sitting between them. Germline lookup yields CDR1 LGHNA and CDR2 YSLEER.

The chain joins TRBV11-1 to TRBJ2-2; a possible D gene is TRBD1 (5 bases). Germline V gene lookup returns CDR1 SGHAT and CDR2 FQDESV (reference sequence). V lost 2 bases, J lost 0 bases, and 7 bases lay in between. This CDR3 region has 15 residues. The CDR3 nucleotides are TGTGCCAGCAGCTTAATGACAGCGAACACCGGGGAGCTGTTTTTT. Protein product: CASSLMTANTGELFF.

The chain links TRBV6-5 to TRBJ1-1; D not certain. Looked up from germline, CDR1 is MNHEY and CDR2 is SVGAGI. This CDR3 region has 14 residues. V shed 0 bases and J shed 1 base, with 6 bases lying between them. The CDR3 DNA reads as TGTGCCAGCAGTTACTCGCGAAGGAACACTGAAGCTTTCTTT. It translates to CASSYSRRNTEAFF.

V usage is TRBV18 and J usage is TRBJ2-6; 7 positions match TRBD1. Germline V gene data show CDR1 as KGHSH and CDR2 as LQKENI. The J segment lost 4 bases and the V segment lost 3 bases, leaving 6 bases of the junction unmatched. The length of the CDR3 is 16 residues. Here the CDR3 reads CASSPLGQTGANVLTF. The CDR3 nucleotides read TGTGCCAGCTCACCTTTGGGACAGACCGGGGCCAACGTCCTGACTTTC.

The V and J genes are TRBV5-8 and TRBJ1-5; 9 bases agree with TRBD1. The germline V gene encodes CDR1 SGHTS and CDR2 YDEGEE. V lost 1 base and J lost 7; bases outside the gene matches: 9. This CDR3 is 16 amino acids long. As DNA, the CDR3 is TGTGCCAGCAGCTTGAGGGACAGGGCACGTGAACAGCCCCAGCATTTT. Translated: CASSLRDRAREQPQHF. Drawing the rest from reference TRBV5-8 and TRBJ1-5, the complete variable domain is EAGVTQSPTHLIKTRGQQATLRCSPISGHTSVYWYQQALGLGLQFLLWYDEGEERNRGNFPPRFSGRQFPNYSSELNVNALELEDSALYLCASSLRDRAREQPQHFGDGTRLSIL.